This TCR beta chain was sequenced in a study of identical twins. A note on this clonotype: As yet, its antigen is unknown.

Germline CDR1 is MNHEY and CDR2 is SMNVEV (reference sequence). The CDR3 contains 14 residues. With V trimmed by 5 bases and J by 5 bases, 4 bases remained unmatched. Study-wide results and caveats: Monozygotic twin pairs showed more out-of-frame TCR alpha sharing than models estimated.

TCRdb reprocessed the 5' RACE reads with MiXCR, giving one entry per CDR3 protein. The table records about 530,000 distinct CDR3 sequences, about a fifth of them present only once. These data were also reused for a study on yellow fever vaccine responses in identical twins. That source adds: Twins' vaccine T cell responses reportedly seemed partly convergent and partly personalized.

Sequencing used CD4+ T cells sorted from blood. The rearrangement uses TRBV27 and TRBJ2-7, with 12 bases identical to TRBD1. The source is a woman aged 18 to 35 in good health. The CDR3 loop reads CASSTGQGAHEQYV. DNA of the CDR3: TGTGCCAGCAGTACGGGACAGGGGGCCCACGAGCAGTACGTC.